This T cell receptor beta chain was documented in a study of graft-versus-host responses after intestinal transplantation. Study in general: Anti-thymocyte globulin induction preceded around 3 years of tacrolimus and steroid maintenance in all recipients. General observations from the study: Peak circulating GvH clone levels were associated with early post-transplant HvG declines. Recipient bone marrow held GvH clones, some seen earlier in ileum or blood.

In the case of this clone: Its target is not known.

This CDR3 has 14 residues. With 6 bases removed from V and 1 base from J, the gap between germline ends came to 16 bases. Germline CDR1 is GTSNPN and CDR2 is SVGIG (reference sequence). Method: immunoSEQ multiplex PCR; TCRdb's copy keeps in-frame clones and lacks some. The table has about 10,000 clones, roughly 96% seen once. The rearrangement uses TRBV30 and TRBJ2-7, with D possibly matching TRBD1 (7 bases). The source material was bone marrow, sampled approximately 520 days after intestinal transplantation. The source is a human patient who received an intestinal transplant, so some T cells may come from the graft donor. The CDR3 sequence is CACNPQGGSYEQYF. The CDR3 DNA sequence: TGTGCCTGTAACCCCCAGGGGGGTTCCTACGAGCAGTACTTC.